These 15 T cell receptor beta chains came from one sample sequenced in a study of T cell changes during pregnancy in multiple sclerosis. TCRdb keeps only in-frame clones here, not all; method: immunoSEQ multiplex PCR. The sample records nearly 110,000 clones, 80% to 95% being singletons. This material consisted of peripheral blood, taken after pregnancy. The receptors were sampled from a female donor with multiple sclerosis, enrolled in a pregnancy study.

In its sample, this clone was seen once. The rearrangement links TRBV7-8 to TRBJ1-3; D is unresolved. CDR3 size: 13 residues. V lost 0 bases to trimming and J lost 4 bases, with 4 bases between them. Germline lookup yields CDR1 SGHVS and CDR2 FQNEAQ. CDR3 region: CASSLAQGNTIYF. In DNA, the CDR3 is TGTGCCAGCAGCTTAGCCCAGGGAAACACCATATATTTT.

The chain is built from TRBV5-1 and TRBJ1-4; 7 nucleotides align to TRBD1. This CDR3 has 15 amino acids. The trim removed 5 bases at V and 7 bases at J, leaving 11 bases unmatched. Germline loops: CDR1 SGHRS, CDR2 YFSETQ. The CDR3 protein is CASRPAGTALEKLFF. CDR3 sequence (DNA): TGCGCCAGCAGACCTGCCGGGACAGCCCTTGAAAAACTGTTTTTT.

The J gene is TRBJ1-2, the V gene TRBV19, with 7 bases identical to TRBD1. The CDR3 has 15 amino acids. Germline-derived CDR1 and CDR2 are LNHDA and SQIVND (reference sequence). Trimming removed 3 bases from V and 8 bases from J; junction bases left unmatched: 12. DNA of the CDR3: TGTGCCAGTAGTATTGGCCCGACAGGGTATAGCGGCTACACCTTC. Its translation is CASSIGPTGYSGYTF.

V is TRBV7-9 and J is TRBJ1-2; 10 bases align to TRBD1. The CDR3 is made up of 16 amino acids. The V gene's germline CDR1 is SEHNR and CDR2 FQNEAQ (reference sequence). With V trimmed by 1 base and J by 0 bases, 2 bases remained unmatched. The CDR3 DNA follows: TGTGCCAGCAGCTTAGGAGGACAGGGGGCTAACTATGGCTACACCTTC. Translated, it gives CASSLGGQGANYGYTF.

The J gene is TRBJ2-3, the V gene TRBV27; 12 bases are shared with TRBD2. Germline V lookup: CDR1 MNHEY, CDR2 SMNVEV (reference sequence). V lost 2 bases to trimming and J lost 2 bases; unmatched junction nucleotides: 8. The CDR3 covers 18 residues. CDR3 sequence (DNA): TGTGCCAGCAGTTTAGGGCTAGCGGGGGGGCGGAACACAGATACGCAGTATTTT. Translating gives CASSLGLAGGRNTDTQYF.

This clone has only one observation. This chain connects TRBV30 to TRBJ2-7, with D maybe TRBD1 (6 bases). V lost 7 bases, J lost 0 bases, and 25 bases lay in between. The CDR3 is 17 residues long. Germline values: CDR1 GTSNPN, CDR2 SVGIG (reference sequence). The CDR3 loop reads CAFLTPLRGTFSYEQYF. The CDR3 nucleotides read TGTGCCTTTCTTACGCCCCTCAGGGGAACATTCTCCTACGAGCAGTACTTC.

The chain couples TRBV5-1 to TRBJ2-2, with a tentative D call TRBD2 (7 bases). Trimming removed 3 bases from V and 4 bases from J, with 16 bases in between. CDR1 SGHRS and CDR2 YFSETQ come from the germline V gene. The CDR3 runs 16 residues. This chain's CDR3 is CASSSGSRGGTGELFF. Written as DNA, the CDR3 is TGCGCCAGCAGCTCGGGTTCAAGGGGGGGCACCGGGGAGCTGTTTTTT.

The chain is built from TRBV2 and TRBJ1-6; 7 nucleotides match TRBD1. The V gene's germline CDR1 is SNHLY and CDR2 FYNNEI. V shed 7 bases, J shed 0 bases, and the junction held 3 bases outside the gene matches. CDR3 length: 15 residues. Here the CDR3 DNA reads TGTGCCAGCAAGAGACAGGGCTCCTATAATTCACCCCTCCACTTT. Residues: CASKRQGSYNSPLHF.

The J gene is TRBJ2-7, the V gene TRBV15; tentatively, D is TRBD1 (5 bases). V lost 0 bases, J lost 4 bases, and 10 bases lay in between. The CDR3 extends over 14 amino acids. Germline V gene data show CDR1 as LNHNV and CDR2 as YYDKDF (reference sequence). The CDR3 is CATSRDKGMYEQYF. Here the CDR3 DNA reads TGTGCCACCAGCAGAGATAAGGGGATGTACGAGCAGTACTTC. Based on the CDR3 plus reference TRBV15 and TRBJ2-7, the full variable domain is DAMVIQNPRYQVTQFGKPVTLSCSQTLNHNVMYWYQQKSSQAPKLLFHYYDKDFNNEADTPDNFQSRRPNTSFCFLDIRSPGLGDTAMYLCATSRDKGMYEQYFGPGTRLTVT.

The rearrangement uses TRBV28 and TRBJ2-7, with D unclear. V dropped 4 bases and J dropped 3 bases, with 13 bases sitting between them. The CDR3 covers 14 residues. In germline, CDR1 is MDHEN, CDR2 SYDVKM. The CDR3 reads CASSSPGSDYEQYF. For the CDR3, the DNA is TGTGCCAGCAGTTCCCCCGGCAGCGACTACGAGCAGTACTTC.

This chain joins TRBV6-6 and TRBJ1-2, with D possibly TRBD1 on 6 matching bases. This CDR3 spans 15 amino acids. With 5 bases removed from V and 2 bases from J, the gap between germline ends came to 15 bases. Germline V lookup: CDR1 MNHNY, CDR2 SVGAGI (reference sequence). CDR3 nucleotide sequence: TGTGCCAGCAGTCAGCCCCAGGACAGAAACTATGGCTACACCTTC. The encoded protein is CASSQPQDRNYGYTF.

The J gene is TRBJ2-3, the V gene TRBV19; 14 bases are shared with TRBD2. The CDR3 has 16 residues. The ends lost 5 bases at V and 4 bases at J; junction bases unmatched: 5. In germline, CDR1 is LNHDA, CDR2 SQIVND (reference sequence). CDR3 amino acids: CASSSRLAGGPDTQYF. In nucleotides, the CDR3 is TGTGCCAGTAGTTCCCGACTAGCGGGAGGGCCAGATACGCAGTATTTT.

This chain links TRBV27 with TRBJ2-7; D gene uncertain. Germline-derived CDR1 and CDR2 are MNHEY and SMNVEV (reference sequence). CDR3 length equals 11 residues. V was cut by 5 bases and J by 11 bases, with 13 bases left in between. Here the CDR3 reads CASSPYPVEYF. CDR3 nucleotide sequence: TGTGCCAGCAGTCCTTACCCGGTAGAGTACTTC.

This clone was seen just once. The chain recombines TRBV2 with TRBJ2-7; D is unclear. This CDR3 has 12 amino acids. V lost 2 bases to trimming and J lost 3 bases, with 5 bases between them. From germline, CDR1 is SNHLY and CDR2 FYNNEI. CDR3: CASSETRYEQYF. The CDR3 DNA reads as TGTGCCAGCAGTGAAACTCGCTACGAGCAGTACTTC.

J is TRBJ1-2 and V is TRBV29-1, with TRBD1 matching 7 bases. Germline V CDR1 and CDR2: SQVTM, ANQGSEA. The CDR3 is made up of 12 amino acids. V lost 7 bases, J lost 4 bases, and 6 bases stayed unmatched. The chain's CDR3 is CSAAKGAYGYTF. The CDR3 DNA sequence: TGCAGCGCCGCGAAGGGGGCCTATGGCTACACCTTC.